A selection of T cell receptor beta chains follows, all from one sample in a study of beta chain features in type 1 diabetes. This table comes from immunoSEQ multiplex PCR, and its TCRdb copy is limited to in-frame clones, with some not included. Among about 230,000 clones, roughly 9.6% were seen once, and the ten largest hold about 0.037%. The source material was naive CD4+ T cells from blood. All receptors come from a woman aged 18 to 35 in good health. CDR3s include the opening cysteine and the closing phenylalanine or tryptophan. The order of the fields is J gene, clone size, V gene, D gene, CDR3 protein, CDR3 DNA. The D gene is left open where the match is weak. Not all rows give a size; the values are once, few, many and, for expanded clones, a class.

J: TRBJ1-1; size: NA; V: TRBV19; D: NA; CDR3: CATSRAGPNTEAFF; DNA: TGTGCCACCTCGCGGGCAGGTCCGAACACTGAAGCTTTCTTT
J: TRBJ2-1; size: few; V: TRBV6-5; D: NA; CDR3: CASSYSGGTSYNEQFF; DNA: TGTGCCAGCAGTTACTCTGGCGGAACTTCCTACAATGAGCAGTTCTTC
J: TRBJ2-7; size: few; V: TRBV27; D: NA; CDR3: CASSLATGPYEQYF; DNA: TGTGCCAGCAGTTTGGCGACAGGACCCTACGAGCAGTACTTC
J: TRBJ2-2; size: few; V: TRBV19; D: NA; CDR3: CASSIFGGHTGELFF; DNA: TGTGCCAGTAGTATCTTCGGGGGGCACACCGGGGAGCTGTTTTTT
J: TRBJ1-1; size: NA; V: TRBV10-3; D: TRBD1; CDR3: CAIRGQGDTEAFF; DNA: TGTGCCATCAGGGGACAGGGAGACACTGAAGCTTTCTTT
J: TRBJ1-2; size: NA; V: TRBV5-4; D: NA; CDR3: CASSLDAGDRGYTF; DNA: TGTGCCAGCAGCTTGGACGCAGGGGATCGTGGCTACACCTTC
J: TRBJ1-1; size: few; V: TRBV5-1; D: NA; CDR3: CASSLGGNEAFF; DNA: TGCGCCAGCAGCTTGGGTGGCAACGAAGCTTTCTTT
J: TRBJ2-1; size: few; V: TRBV6-1; D: TRBD2; CDR3: CASSERRASGKQFF; DNA: TGTGCCAGCAGTGAAAGGAGGGCTAGCGGGAAGCAGTTCTTC
J: TRBJ2-7; size: few; V: TRBV9; D: TRBD2; CDR3: CASSVGGGWIAGDYEQYF; DNA: TGTGCCAGCAGCGTAGGTGGAGGGTGGATAGCGGGGGACTACGAGCAGTACTTC
J: TRBJ2-7; size: NA; V: TRBV19; D: NA; CDR3: CASSMFSVLGYEQYF; DNA: TGTGCCAGTAGTATGTTCTCCGTACTTGGCTACGAGCAGTACTTC
J: TRBJ2-5; size: few; V: TRBV5-1; D: NA; CDR3: CASRTSGTTLAETQYF; DNA: TGCGCCAGCAGAACCAGCGGGACAACCTTGGCGGAGACCCAGTACTTC
J: TRBJ1-4; size: NA; V: TRBV5-4; D: NA; CDR3: CASSLEARVEEKLFF; DNA: TGTGCCAGCAGCTTGGAGGCCAGGGTGGAGGAAAAACTGTTTTTT
J: TRBJ2-7; size: few; V: TRBV2; D: NA; CDR3: CASSDQGIIYEQYF; DNA: TGTGCCAGCAGTGATCAGGGAATAATCTACGAGCAGTACTTC
J: TRBJ2-3; size: NA; V: TRBV10-3; D: NA; CDR3: CAISLLGIRGATSTDTQYF; DNA: TGTGCCATCAGTCTCCTGGGGATACGGGGGGCAACTAGCACAGATACGCAGTATTTT
J: TRBJ2-1; size: NA; V: TRBV18; D: TRBD1; CDR3: CASSPSGTGALNEQFF; DNA: TGTGCCAGCTCACCCAGCGGGACAGGGGCCCTCAATGAGCAGTTCTTC
J: TRBJ1-2; size: many; V: TRBV23-1; D: NA; CDR3: CASINWGGYGYTF; DNA: TGCGCCAGCATCAATTGGGGAGGCTATGGCTACACCTTC
J: TRBJ2-1; size: few; V: TRBV5-1; D: TRBD1; CDR3: CASSSPRTGVRNEQFF; DNA: TGCGCCAGCAGCTCGCCCCGGACAGGCGTCCGCAATGAGCAGTTCTTC
J: TRBJ2-3; size: NA; V: TRBV2; D: NA; CDR3: CATLAGLTDTQYF; DNA: TGTGCCACCCTTGCGGGGTTGACAGATACGCAGTATTTT
J: TRBJ2-7; size: NA; V: TRBV29-1; D: NA; CDR3: CSVETRGGYEQYF; DNA: TGCAGCGTTGAAACCAGGGGTGGTTACGAGCAGTACTTC
J: TRBJ1-1; size: NA; V: TRBV6-6; D: NA; CDR3: CASRVRGEAFF; DNA: TGTGCCAGCAGGGTAAGAGGAGAAGCTTTCTTT
J: TRBJ1-5; size: few; V: TRBV7-2; D: NA; CDR3: CASSLGFLVQPQHF; DNA: TGTGCCAGCAGCTTAGGGTTTTTAGTACAGCCCCAGCATTTT
J: TRBJ2-5; size: few; V: TRBV19; D: NA; CDR3: CASSISPSRGETQYF; DNA: TGTGCCAGTAGTATATCTCCTAGCCGAGGGGAGACCCAGTACTTC
J: TRBJ2-7; size: NA; V: TRBV15; D: TRBD1; CDR3: CATRDWTGGLEQYF; DNA: TGTGCCACCAGGGATTGGACAGGAGGACTCGAGCAGTACTTC
J: TRBJ1-5; size: few; V: TRBV5-5; D: TRBD1; CDR3: CASSGGADRRNQPQHF; DNA: TGTGCCAGCAGCGGAGGGGCGGACAGGAGAAATCAGCCCCAGCATTTT
J: TRBJ2-6; size: once; V: TRBV5-1; D: TRBD1; CDR3: CASSTTGYPIGANVLTF; DNA: TGCGCCAGCAGCACGACAGGGTATCCAATTGGGGCCAACGTCCTGACTTTC
J: TRBJ2-7; size: few; V: TRBV5-1; D: TRBD1; CDR3: CASSRDSTYEQYF; DNA: TGCGCCAGCTCCCGGGACAGCACCTACGAGCAGTACTTC
J: TRBJ2-2; size: NA; V: TRBV30; D: TRBD2; CDR3: CAWSVLAGGGTGELFF; DNA: TGTGCCTGGAGTGTACTCGCGGGGGGGGGCACCGGGGAGCTGTTTTTT
J: TRBJ2-3; size: NA; V: TRBV7-3; D: NA; CDR3: CASSLDGTDTQYF; DNA: TGTGCCAGCAGCTTAGACGGGACAGATACGCAGTATTTT
J: TRBJ1-1; size: few; V: TRBV9; D: NA; CDR3: CASSVDIGDGSEAFF; DNA: TGTGCCAGCAGCGTAGATATAGGCGACGGGTCTGAAGCTTTCTTT
J: TRBJ2-1; size: NA; V: TRBV7-8; D: NA; CDR3: CASSPTPTSRNEQFF; DNA: TGTGCCAGCAGCCCCACCCCTACTAGCAGGAATGAGCAGTTCTTC
J: TRBJ1-2; size: NA; V: TRBV6-1; D: NA; CDR3: CATPPSGVVESYTF; DNA: TGTGCCACCCCCCCGAGCGGGGTCGTGGAATCCTACACCTTC
J: TRBJ2-7; size: few; V: TRBV28; D: NA; CDR3: CASTPGSRTEEQYF; DNA: TGTGCCAGCACCCCCGGCTCTCGAACAGAAGAGCAGTACTTC
J: TRBJ1-2; size: few; V: TRBV7-2; D: NA; CDR3: CASSSGVGYTF; DNA: TGTGCCAGCAGCTCGGGGGTTGGCTACACCTTC
J: TRBJ2-1; size: many; V: TRBV18; D: TRBD2; CDR3: CASSPSGRALDNEQFF; DNA: TGTGCCAGCTCACCTAGCGGGAGGGCCCTCGACAATGAGCAGTTCTTC
J: TRBJ1-1; size: few; V: TRBV30; D: TRBD1; CDR3: CAWKGRDRDAFF; DNA: TGTGCCTGGAAAGGGAGAGACAGGGACGCTTTCTTT
J: TRBJ2-7; size: few; V: TRBV2; D: TRBD1; CDR3: CASSDRDLKTGIGIF; DNA: TGTGCCAGCAGTGACAGGGACCTAAAGACAGGGATCGGAATCTTC
J: TRBJ1-1; size: few; V: TRBV7-9; D: NA; CDR3: CASSLTSQVYTEAFF; DNA: TGTGCCAGCAGCTTGACATCACAGGTTTACACTGAAGCTTTCTTT
J: TRBJ1-2; size: NA; V: TRBV7-8; D: NA; CDR3: CASSFTGSGYGYTF; DNA: TGTGCCAGCAGCTTCACAGGGTCGGGCTATGGCTACACCTTC
J: TRBJ2-7; size: NA; V: TRBV29-1; D: NA; CDR3: CSVRWAGGYEQYF; DNA: TGCAGCGTTCGCTGGGCAGGGGGGTACGAGCAGTACTTC
J: TRBJ1-1; size: NA; V: TRBV2; D: NA; CDR3: CASMGGTEAFF; DNA: TGTGCCAGCATGGGGGGCACTGAAGCTTTCTTT
J: TRBJ1-1; size: NA; V: TRBV5-1; D: TRBD1; CDR3: CASSLQGAGTEAFF; DNA: TGCGCCAGCAGCTTACAGGGGGCTGGCACTGAAGCTTTCTTT
J: TRBJ2-1; size: few; V: TRBV7-8; D: NA; CDR3: CASSLGRLSTRPYNEQFF; DNA: TGTGCCAGCAGCTTGGGTAGGCTTTCGACGCGGCCCTACAATGAGCAGTTCTTC